These 17 T cell receptor beta chains came from one sample sequenced in a study of identical twins. TCRdb analysed the 5' RACE reads with MiXCR anew, one entry per CDR3 protein. Of about 890,000 distinct CDR3 sequences detected, 9% to 15% appear once; the ten largest clones hold roughly 1.6%. The same data also went into a second study, on yellow fever vaccine responses in identical twins.

The sample comprised PBMCs. The receptor set was obtained from a woman younger than 35 in good health.

The V and J genes are TRBV3-1 and TRBJ2-7, with D unresolved. Per germline, CDR1 LGHDT and CDR2 YNNKEL (reference sequence). The CDR3 is 11 amino acids. The ends were cut back, 3 bases at V and 6 bases at J, with 6 bases in the middle. The CDR3 spells CASSHSAEQYF. The CDR3 DNA sequence: TGTGCCAGCAGCCACAGCGCCGAGCAGTACTTC.

This clonotype has at least ten counts. This chain joins TRBV7-9 and TRBJ1-5; 7 nucleotides match TRBD1. The CDR3 sequence is 14 residues long. V was pared by 7 bases and J by 4 bases, with 7 bases of the junction left unmatched. CDR1 and CDR2 (germline): SEHNR, FQNEAQ (reference sequence). This CDR3 is CASNSGTDNQPQHF. Written as DNA, the CDR3 is TGTGCCAGCAACTCCGGGACAGATAATCAGCCCCAGCATTTT. The full variable domain, in which reference TRBV7-9 and TRBJ1-5 provide the parts outside the CDR3, is DTGVSQNPRHKITKRGQNVTFRCDPISEHNRLYWYRQTLGQGPEFLTYFQNEAQLEKSRLLSDRFSAERPKGSFSTLEIQRTEQGDSAMYLCASNSGTDNQPQHFGDGTRLSIL.

The chain couples TRBV4-2 to TRBJ2-7; possible D gene TRBD1, 6 bases. The CDR3 has 15 amino acids. V dropped 0 bases and J dropped 0 bases, with 9 bases sitting between them. CDR1 LGHNA and CDR2 YNFKEQ come from the germline V gene. The CDR3 loop is CASSQDGTTSYEQYF. The CDR3 nucleotides are TGTGCCAGCAGCCAAGATGGGACAACCTCCTACGAGCAGTACTTC.

The chain employs TRBV24-1 and TRBJ2-5; no definite D call. Germline CDR1 is KGHDR and CDR2 is SFDVKD. The CDR3 totals 14 residues. The germline V and J ends were trimmed by 1 base and 1 base, with 6 bases remaining between them. CDR3 coding DNA: TGTGCCACCAGTGATTTTAGTACCCAAGAGACCCAGTACTTC. Translation: CATSDFSTQETQYF.

The gene calls are TRBV6-1 and TRBJ2-5, with 8 bases identical to TRBD1. Trimming cost V 5 bases and J 5 bases; bases outside gene matches: 10. The CDR3 is 15 amino acids. Germline V CDR1 and CDR2: MNHNS, SASEGT. Here the CDR3 reads CASSPKQGVFETQYF. CDR3 coding DNA: TGTGCCAGCAGTCCCAAACAGGGGGTGTTCGAGACCCAGTACTTC.

V usage is TRBV12-5 and J usage is TRBJ2-1; possibly TRBD1 for D (6 bases). The V and J ends lost 3 bases and 0 bases respectively, with 9 bases between them. Germline V gene sequence: CDR1 LGHNT, CDR2 FRNRAP. This CDR3 is built from 15 residues. CDR3 coding DNA: TGTGCTAGTGGTTTCACAGGGAGCTCCTACAATGAGCAGTTCTTC. Protein sequence: CASGFTGSSYNEQFF.

The rearrangement links TRBV29-1 to TRBJ2-7, with D possibly TRBD1 on 6 matching bases. Germline CDR1 SQVTM, CDR2 ANQGSEA. The V end was cut by 7 bases, the J end by 3 bases, with 19 bases between. This CDR3 is 14 amino acids long. CDR3 sequence reads: CSAESQGPLYEQYF. The CDR3 DNA sequence: TGCAGCGCCGAGTCGCAGGGGCCGCTCTACGAGCAGTACTTC.

This chain links TRBV7-3 with TRBJ2-6, with 7 positions matching TRBD1. The CDR3 totals 16 residues. Trimming removed 5 bases from V and 2 bases from J; junction bases left unmatched: 6. CDR1 SGHTA and CDR2 FQGTGA come from the germline V gene. This CDR3 is CASSASQGAGANVLTF. The CDR3 nucleotides read TGTGCCAGCAGCGCGTCCCAGGGGGCTGGGGCCAACGTCCTGACTTTC. The full variable domain, its missing parts supplied by reference TRBV7-3 and TRBJ2-6, is GAGVSQTPSNKVTEKGKYVELRCDPISGHTALYWYRQSLGQGPEFLIYFQGTGAADDSGLPNDRFFAVRPEGSVSTLKIQRTERGDSAVYLCASSASQGAGANVLTFGAGSRLTVL.

CDR3 nucleotide sequence: TGTGCCAGCCGGAAGGGGACAGGGACCTACGAGCAGTACGTC. It is translated as CASRKGTGTYEQYV. The chain combines TRBV6-1 with TRBJ2-7, with 9 bases matching TRBD1. The germline V gene encodes CDR1 MNHNS and CDR2 SASEGT. This CDR3 region has 14 residues. With 8 bases clipped from V and 2 bases from J, the junction kept 7 bases outside the gene matches.

This clonotype was detected ten times or more. The V call is TRBV28, the J call TRBJ2-4, with D tentatively TRBD1 (6 bases). The CDR3 sequence is 18 residues long. CDR1 MDHEN and CDR2 SYDVKM come from the germline V gene. Trimming shortened V by 6 bases and J by 8 bases, and 29 bases separated the two germline ends. CDR3 sequence (DNA): TGTGCCAGCAGCTTTTCCCCCCGACCGGGACATCCGAGGGACATTCAGTACTTC. This gives the protein CASSFSPRPGHPRDIQYF.

This clonotype was detected a few times. The chain joins TRBV2 to TRBJ1-2; D is uncertain. There are 16 residues in the CDR3. V shed 4 bases and J shed 1 base, with 16 bases lying between them. CDR1 is SNHLY and CDR2 is FYNNEI in the germline V gene. CDR3 residues: CASSAQGLTDNYGYTF. The CDR3 nucleotides are TGTGCCAGCAGTGCGCAAGGACTGACTGATAACTATGGCTACACCTTC.

This clonotype was counted ten times or more. The rearrangement joins TRBV12-3 or TRBV12-4 to TRBJ1-5; the D is unclear. The CDR3 is 13 amino acids. Trimming removed 4 bases from V and 9 bases from J, with 13 bases in between. The CDR3 sequence is CASSSDKLGPQHF. In DNA form, the CDR3 reads TGTGCCAGCAGTTCCGACAAGTTGGGGCCCCAGCATTTT.

J is TRBJ1-5 and V is TRBV2, with TRBD1 matching 8 bases. Germline loops: CDR1 SNHLY, CDR2 FYNNEI. V gave up 3 bases and J gave up 10 bases; unmatched junction bases: 2. The CDR3 has 12 amino acids. The CDR3 DNA follows: TGTGCCAGCAGTGACAGGGGGCCACCCCAGCATTTT. This codes for CASSDRGPPQHF.

The genes are TRBV7-9 and TRBJ2-7, with a weak D call TRBD1 (5 bases). The CDR3 is 12 amino acids. Deletions cut 5 bases from V and 6 bases from J, with 11 bases between. Per the germline V gene, CDR1 is SEHNR and CDR2 is FQNEAQ (reference sequence). The CDR3: CASSGAVSEQYV. The CDR3 nucleotides are TGTGCCAGCAGCGGGGCCGTGAGCGAGCAGTACGTC.

The chain links TRBV29-1 to TRBJ2-7; D is uncertain. V was cut by 1 base and J by 4 bases, with 8 bases left in between. CDR3 length: 12 amino acids. Germline assignment: CDR1 SQVTM and CDR2 ANQGSEA. CDR3 loop: CSVEGAFYEQYV. CDR3 coding DNA: TGCAGCGTTGAAGGGGCTTTTTACGAGCAGTACGTC.

The chain combines TRBV5-5 with TRBJ2-5; D gene unclear. The germline V gene encodes CDR1 SGHKS and CDR2 YYEKEE (reference sequence). This CDR3 has 14 amino acids. Trimming cost V 5 bases and J 4 bases, with 15 bases left between them. DNA of the CDR3: TGTGCCAGCAGTCAAGGGATCGTGCGAGAGACCCAGTACTTC. Amino acid sequence: CASSQGIVRETQYF.

This chain uses TRBV5-1 with TRBJ1-1; weak D call: TRBD1 (6 bases). The CDR3 extends over 16 amino acids. The ends were cut back, 0 bases at V and 0 bases at J, with 12 bases in the middle. The germline gives CDR1 SGHRS, CDR2 YFSETQ. The CDR3 is CASSLARGHMNTEAFF. CDR3 coding DNA: TGCGCCAGCAGCTTGGCCAGGGGACACATGAACACTGAAGCTTTCTTT.